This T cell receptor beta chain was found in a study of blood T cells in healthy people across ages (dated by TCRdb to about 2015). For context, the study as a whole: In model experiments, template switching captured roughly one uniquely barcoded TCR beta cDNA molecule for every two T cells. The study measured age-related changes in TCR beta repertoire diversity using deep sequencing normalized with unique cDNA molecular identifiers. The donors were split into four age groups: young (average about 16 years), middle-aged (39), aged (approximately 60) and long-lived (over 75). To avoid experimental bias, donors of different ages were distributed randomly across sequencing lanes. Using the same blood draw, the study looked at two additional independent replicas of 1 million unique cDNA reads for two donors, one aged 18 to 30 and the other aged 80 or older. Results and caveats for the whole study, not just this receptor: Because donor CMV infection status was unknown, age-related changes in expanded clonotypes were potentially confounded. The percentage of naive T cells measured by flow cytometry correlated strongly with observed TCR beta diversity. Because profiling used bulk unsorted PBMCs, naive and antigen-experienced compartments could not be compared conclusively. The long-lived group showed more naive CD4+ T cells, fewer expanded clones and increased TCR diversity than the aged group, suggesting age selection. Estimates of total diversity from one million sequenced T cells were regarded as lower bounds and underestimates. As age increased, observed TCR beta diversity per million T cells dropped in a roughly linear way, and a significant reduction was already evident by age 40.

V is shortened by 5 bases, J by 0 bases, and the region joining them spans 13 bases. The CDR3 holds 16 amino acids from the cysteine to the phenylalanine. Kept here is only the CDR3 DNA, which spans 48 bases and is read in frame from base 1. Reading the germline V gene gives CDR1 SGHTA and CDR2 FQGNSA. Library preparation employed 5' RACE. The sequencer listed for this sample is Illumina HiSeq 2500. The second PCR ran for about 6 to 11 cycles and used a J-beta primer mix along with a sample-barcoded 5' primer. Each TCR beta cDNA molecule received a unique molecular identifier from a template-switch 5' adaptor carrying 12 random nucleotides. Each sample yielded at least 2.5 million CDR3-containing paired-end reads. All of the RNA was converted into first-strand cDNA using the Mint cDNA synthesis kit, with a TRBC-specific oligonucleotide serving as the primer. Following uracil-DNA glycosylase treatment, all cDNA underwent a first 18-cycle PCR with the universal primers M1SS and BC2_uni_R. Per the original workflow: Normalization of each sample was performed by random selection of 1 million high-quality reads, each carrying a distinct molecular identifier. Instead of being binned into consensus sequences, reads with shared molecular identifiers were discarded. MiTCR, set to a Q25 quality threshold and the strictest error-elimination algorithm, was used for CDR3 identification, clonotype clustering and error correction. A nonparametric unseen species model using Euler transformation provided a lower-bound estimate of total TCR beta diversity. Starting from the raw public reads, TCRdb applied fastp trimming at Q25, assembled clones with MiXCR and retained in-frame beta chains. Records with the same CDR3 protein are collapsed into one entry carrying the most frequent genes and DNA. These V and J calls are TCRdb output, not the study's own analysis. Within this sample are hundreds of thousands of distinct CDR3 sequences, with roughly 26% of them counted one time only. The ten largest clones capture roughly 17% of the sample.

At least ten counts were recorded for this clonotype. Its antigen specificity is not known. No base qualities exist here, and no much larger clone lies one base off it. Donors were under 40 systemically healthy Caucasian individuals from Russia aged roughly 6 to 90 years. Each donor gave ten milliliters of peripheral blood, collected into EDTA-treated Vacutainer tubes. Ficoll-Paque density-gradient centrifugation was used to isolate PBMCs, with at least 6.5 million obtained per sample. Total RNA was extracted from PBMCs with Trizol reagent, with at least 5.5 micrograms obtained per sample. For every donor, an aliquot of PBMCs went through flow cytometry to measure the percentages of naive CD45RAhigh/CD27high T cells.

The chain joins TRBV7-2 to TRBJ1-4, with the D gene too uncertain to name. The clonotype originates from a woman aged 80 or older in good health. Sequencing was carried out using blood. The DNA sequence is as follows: TGTGCCAGCAGCCCTAACAGAGTTGCAACTAATGAAAAACTGTTTTTT. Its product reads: CASSPNRVATNEKLFF. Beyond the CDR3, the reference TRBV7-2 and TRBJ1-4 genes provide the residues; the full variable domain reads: GAGVSQSPSNKVTEKGKDVELRCDPISGHTALYWYRQSLGQGLEFLIYFQGNSAPDKSGLPSDRFSAERTGGSVSTLTIQRTQQEDSAVYLCASSPNRVATNEKLFFGSGTQLSVL.